A selection of T cell receptor beta chains follows, all from one sample in a study of identical twins. MiXCR, applied by TCRdb to the 5' RACE reads, yields one record per CDR3 protein. The repertoire holds nearly 900,000 distinct CDR3 sequences, approximately 13% seen once, with roughly 1.5% in the top ten. These data were also reused for a study on yellow fever vaccine responses in identical twins.

The sequencing sample was made of PBMCs. The receptors originated from a young woman in good health. Each CDR3 is given with its conserved first and last residue. D genes are given only for firm matches. Size is stated for part of the rows, as once, few or many counts, or as a class when the clone is expanded.

cdr3_nt | cdr3_aa | v_call | clone_size | j_call | d_call
TGTGCCAGCAGTGAATATCTCCGGACCCAAGAGACCCAGTACTTC | CASSEYLRTQETQYF | TRBV6-1 | - | TRBJ2-5 | -
TGTGCCAGCAGCTTAAGAGACACTCCCGGGGAGCTGTTTTTT | CASSLRDTPGELFF | TRBV7-9 | few | TRBJ2-2 | -
TGTGCCAGCAGCTTATCGGCAATAAGCACCGGGGAGCTGTTTTTT | CASSLSAISTGELFF | TRBV7-2 | - | TRBJ2-2 | -
TGTGCCAGCAGTTTATCGAAACCCACAGATACGCAGTATTTT | CASSLSKPTDTQYF | TRBV27 | many | TRBJ2-3 | -
TGCGCCAGCAGCCTCGCTTTCGGACTAGCGGGGTACAATGAGCAGTTCTTC | CASSLAFGLAGYNEQFF | TRBV5-1 | - | TRBJ2-1 | TRBD2
TGTGCCAGCAGCTTAGCTTCGGGGTACGAGCAGTACTTC | CASSLASGYEQYF | TRBV11-2 | few | TRBJ2-7 | -
TGTGCCAGCAGTGATTATGGGGGATATAACTATGGCTACACCTTC | CASSDYGGYNYGYTF | TRBV25-1 | few | TRBJ1-2 | -
TGCAGTGCTAGAGCGGGACCCGGCACAGATACGCAGTATTTT | CSARAGPGTDTQYF | TRBV20-1 | - | TRBJ2-3 | -
TGCACCGTATTGAAGTACCAAGAGACCCAGTACTTC | CTVLKYQETQYF | TRBV20-1 | - | TRBJ2-5 | -
TGCAGTGCTAGAGTGGGCTCTGGAAACACCATATATTTT | CSARVGSGNTIYF | TRBV20-1 | few | TRBJ1-3 | -
TGTGCCAGCACCAAAACAGGGTTTGAAGCTTTCTTT | CASTKTGFEAFF | TRBV7-9 | - | TRBJ1-1 | -
TGTGCCAGCAGCTTGTTCGCGGGAGCCTGGGAGCAGTACTTC | CASSLFAGAWEQYF | TRBV5-5 | few | TRBJ2-7 | TRBD2
TGTGCCATCAGCCCCACAACGGGACAGGGGTCCTACAATGAGCAGTTCTTC | CAISPTTGQGSYNEQFF | TRBV10-3 | many | TRBJ2-1 | TRBD1
TGTGCCAGCAGCTTAATTGACTCTGGGGCCAACGTCCTGACTTTC | CASSLIDSGANVLTF | TRBV7-9 | - | TRBJ2-6 | -
TGTGCCAGCAGCTTGTGGGGGGCCAATGAGCAGTTCTTC | CASSLWGANEQFF | TRBV5-6 | few | TRBJ2-1 | -
TGTGCCAGCAGACCCCAGAATCAGCCCCAGCATTTT | CASRPQNQPQHF | TRBV2 | few | TRBJ1-5 | -
TGTGCCAGCAGTTTCCAAGAGGACACTGAAGCTTTCTTT | CASSFQEDTEAFF | TRBV7-9 | few | TRBJ1-1 | -
TGCGCCAGCAGCTTGGATCCAGGGGCCTATGGCTACACCTTC | CASSLDPGAYGYTF | TRBV5-1 | - | TRBJ1-2 | -
TGTGCCGGACGCAGGGAATTGAACACCGGGGAGCTGTTTTTT | CAGRRELNTGELFF | TRBV12-3/TRBV12-4 | - | TRBJ2-2 | -
TGTGCCAGCTCACCATTTGACGCCCAGGGAAACACCATATATTTT | CASSPFDAQGNTIYF | TRBV18 | few | TRBJ1-3 | -
TGCGCCAGCAGGGTCGGGACCCACACCGGGGAGCTGTTTTTT | CASRVGTHTGELFF | TRBV5-1 | few | TRBJ2-2 | -
TGCAGCGTTGCGCAGCGGCTAACCTACAATGAGCAGTTCTTC | CSVAQRLTYNEQFF | TRBV29-1 | few | TRBJ2-1 | -
TGTGCCAGCAGCCTCAGCGGGAGCCCCCTAAATGAGCAGTTCTTC | CASSLSGSPLNEQFF | TRBV7-2 | few | TRBJ2-1 | TRBD2
TGTGCCAGCTCACCACAGGACTACAATGAGCAGTTCTTC | CASSPQDYNEQFF | TRBV18 | few | TRBJ2-1 | -
TGCGCCAGCAGCCAAGAAGACAGCACAGATACGCAGTATTTT | CASSQEDSTDTQYF | TRBV4-1 | few | TRBJ2-3 | -